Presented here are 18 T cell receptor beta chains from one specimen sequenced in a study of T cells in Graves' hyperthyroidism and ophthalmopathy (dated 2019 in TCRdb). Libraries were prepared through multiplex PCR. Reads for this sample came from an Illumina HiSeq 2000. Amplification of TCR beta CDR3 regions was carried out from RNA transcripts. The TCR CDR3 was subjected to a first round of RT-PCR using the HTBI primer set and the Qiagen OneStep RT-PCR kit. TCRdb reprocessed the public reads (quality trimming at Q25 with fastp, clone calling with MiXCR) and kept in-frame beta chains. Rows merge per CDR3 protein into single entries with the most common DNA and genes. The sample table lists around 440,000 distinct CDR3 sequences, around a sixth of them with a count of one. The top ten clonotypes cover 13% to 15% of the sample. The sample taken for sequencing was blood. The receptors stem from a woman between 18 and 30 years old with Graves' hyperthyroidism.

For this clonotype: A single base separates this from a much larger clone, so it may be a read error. Written as DNA, the CDR3 is TGCGCCAGCAGCTTTACAGGGCTCACTGGAGCTTTCTTT. This codes for CASSFTGLTGAFF. The V call is TRBV5-1, the J call TRBJ1-1, with D perhaps matching TRBD1 (6 bases). CDR1 is SGHRS and CDR2 is YFSETQ in the germline V gene. This CDR3 is 13 amino acids long.

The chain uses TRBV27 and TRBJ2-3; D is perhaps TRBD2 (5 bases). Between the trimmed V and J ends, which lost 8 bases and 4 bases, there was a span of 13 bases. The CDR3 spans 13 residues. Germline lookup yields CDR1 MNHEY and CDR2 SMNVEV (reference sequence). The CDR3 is CASRLRGADTQYF. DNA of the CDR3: TGTGCCAGCCGACTACGGGGAGCAGATACGCAGTATTTT.

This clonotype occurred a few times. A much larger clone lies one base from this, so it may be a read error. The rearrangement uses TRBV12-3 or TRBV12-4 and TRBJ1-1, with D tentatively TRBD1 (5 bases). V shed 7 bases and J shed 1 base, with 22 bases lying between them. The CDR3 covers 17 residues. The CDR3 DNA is TGTGCCAGCACCCCGCGCGGAGGGGACTACACGAACACTGAAGCTTTCTTT. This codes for CASTPRGGDYTNTEAFF.

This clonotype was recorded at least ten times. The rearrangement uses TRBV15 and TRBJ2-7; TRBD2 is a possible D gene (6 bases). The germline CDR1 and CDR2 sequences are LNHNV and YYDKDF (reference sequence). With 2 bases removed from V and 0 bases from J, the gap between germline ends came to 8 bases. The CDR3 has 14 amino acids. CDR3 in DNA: TGTGCCACCAGCAGAAAGACTAGCTCCTACGAGCAGTACTTC. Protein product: CATSRKTSSYEQYF.

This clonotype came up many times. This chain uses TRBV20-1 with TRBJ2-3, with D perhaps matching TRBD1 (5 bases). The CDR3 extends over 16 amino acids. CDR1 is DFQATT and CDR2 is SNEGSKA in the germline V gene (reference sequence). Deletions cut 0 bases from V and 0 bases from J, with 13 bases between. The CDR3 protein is CSARDPRQSSTDTQYF. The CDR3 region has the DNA TGCAGTGCTAGAGATCCCAGACAGTCTAGCACAGATACGCAGTATTTT.

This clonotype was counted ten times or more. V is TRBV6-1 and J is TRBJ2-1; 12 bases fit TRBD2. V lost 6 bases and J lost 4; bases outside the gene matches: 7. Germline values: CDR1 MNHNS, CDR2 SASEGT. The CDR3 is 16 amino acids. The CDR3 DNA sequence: TGTGCCAGCAGAACTACTAGCGGGGGGCGGTACAATGAGCAGTTCTTC. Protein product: CASRTTSGGRYNEQFF.

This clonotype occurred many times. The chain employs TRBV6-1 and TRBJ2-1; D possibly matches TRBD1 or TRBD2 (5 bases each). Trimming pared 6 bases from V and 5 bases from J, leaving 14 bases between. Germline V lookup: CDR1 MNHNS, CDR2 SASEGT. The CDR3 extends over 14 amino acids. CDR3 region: CASRAGSIDNEQFF. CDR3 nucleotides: TGTGCCAGCAGGGCAGGGAGCATCGACAATGAGCAGTTCTTC.

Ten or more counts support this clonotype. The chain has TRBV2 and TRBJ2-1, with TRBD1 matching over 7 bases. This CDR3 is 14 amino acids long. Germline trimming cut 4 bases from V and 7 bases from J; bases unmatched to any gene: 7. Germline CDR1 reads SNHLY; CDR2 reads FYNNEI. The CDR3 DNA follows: TGTGCCAGCAGTGCCGCAGGGGGTTGGAATGAGCAGTTCTTC. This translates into CASSAAGGWNEQFF.

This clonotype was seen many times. As DNA, the CDR3 is TGTGCCAGCAGTTTTACAGGGACAGATACGCAGTATTTT. The encoded protein is CASSFTGTDTQYF. This chain joins TRBV28 and TRBJ2-3; D possibly corresponds to TRBD1 (6 bases). Germline-derived CDR1 and CDR2 are MDHEN and SYDVKM. Trimming stripped 3 bases from V and 3 bases from J, with 7 bases between. The CDR3 has 13 amino acids.

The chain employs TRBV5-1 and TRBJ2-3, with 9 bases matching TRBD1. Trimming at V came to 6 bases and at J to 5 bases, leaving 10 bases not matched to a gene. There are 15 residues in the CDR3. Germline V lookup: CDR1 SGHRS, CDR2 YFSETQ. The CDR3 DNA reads TGCGCCAGCACTATGGATGGGACAGGGAGAGATACGCAGTATTTT. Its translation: CASTMDGTGRDTQYF.

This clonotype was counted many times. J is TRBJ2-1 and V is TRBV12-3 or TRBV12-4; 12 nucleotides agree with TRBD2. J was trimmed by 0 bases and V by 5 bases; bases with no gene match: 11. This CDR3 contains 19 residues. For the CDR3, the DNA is TGTGCCAGCAGTCGTTCCGGGACTAGCGGGTCTGTCTCCTACAATGAGCAGTTCTTC. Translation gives CASSRSGTSGSVSYNEQFF.

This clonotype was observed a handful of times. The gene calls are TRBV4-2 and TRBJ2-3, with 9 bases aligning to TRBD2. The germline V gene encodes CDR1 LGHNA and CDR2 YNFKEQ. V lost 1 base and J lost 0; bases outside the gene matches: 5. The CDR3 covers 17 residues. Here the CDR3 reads CASSQAASGKSTDTQYF. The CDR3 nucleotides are TGTGCCAGCAGCCAAGCCGCTAGCGGGAAAAGCACAGATACGCAGTATTTT.

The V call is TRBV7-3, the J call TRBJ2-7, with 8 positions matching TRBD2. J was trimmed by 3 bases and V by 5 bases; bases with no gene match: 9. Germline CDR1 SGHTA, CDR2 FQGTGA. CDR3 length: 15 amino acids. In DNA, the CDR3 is TGTGCCAGCAGCCCCACAGGTAGCGGGGACTACGAGCAGTACTTC. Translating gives CASSPTGSGDYEQYF.

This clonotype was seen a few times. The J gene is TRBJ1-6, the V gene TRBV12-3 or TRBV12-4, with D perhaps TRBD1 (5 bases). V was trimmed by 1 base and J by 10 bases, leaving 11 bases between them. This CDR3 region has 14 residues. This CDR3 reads CASSLDGWGSPLHF. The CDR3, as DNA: TGTGCCAGCAGTTTAGACGGATGGGGGTCACCCCTCCACTTT.

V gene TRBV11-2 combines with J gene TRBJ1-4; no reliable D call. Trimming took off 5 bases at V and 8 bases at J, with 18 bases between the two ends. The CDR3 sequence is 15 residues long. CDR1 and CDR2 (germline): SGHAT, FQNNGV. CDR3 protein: CASSKDTLIGEKLFF. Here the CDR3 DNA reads TGTGCCAGCAGCAAAGACACCCTAATAGGGGAAAAACTGTTTTTT. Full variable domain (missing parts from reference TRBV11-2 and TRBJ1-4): EAGVAQSPRYKIIEKRQSVAFWCNPISGHATLYWYQQILGQGPKLLIQFQNNGVVDDSQLPKDRFSAERLKGVDSTLKIQPAKLEDSAVYLCASSKDTLIGEKLFFGSGTQLSVL.

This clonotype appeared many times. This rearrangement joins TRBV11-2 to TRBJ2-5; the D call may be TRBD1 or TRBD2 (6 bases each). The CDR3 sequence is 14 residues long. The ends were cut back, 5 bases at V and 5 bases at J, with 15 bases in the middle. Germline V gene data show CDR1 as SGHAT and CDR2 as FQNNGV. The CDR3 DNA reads TGTGCCAGCAGCGTGGACGGGGGCGGGGAGACCCAGTACTTC. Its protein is CASSVDGGGETQYF.

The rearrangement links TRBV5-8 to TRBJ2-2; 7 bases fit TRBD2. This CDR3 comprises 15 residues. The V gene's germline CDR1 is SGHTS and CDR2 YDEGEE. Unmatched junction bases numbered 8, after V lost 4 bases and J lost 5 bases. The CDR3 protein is CASSRGFGGTGELFF. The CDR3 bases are TGTGCCAGCAGCCGGGGTTTCGGGGGGACCGGGGAGCTGTTTTTT.

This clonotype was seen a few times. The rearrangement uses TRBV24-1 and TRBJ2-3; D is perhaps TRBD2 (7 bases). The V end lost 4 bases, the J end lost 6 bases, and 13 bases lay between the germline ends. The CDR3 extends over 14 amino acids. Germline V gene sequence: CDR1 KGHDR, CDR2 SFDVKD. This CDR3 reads CATSEPRGGDTQYF. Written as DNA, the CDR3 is TGTGCCACCAGTGAGCCGAGGGGGGGGGATACGCAGTATTTT.